This T cell receptor beta chain stems from a study of vaccination and CD4 T cells after COVID-19. About the research overall: No peptide, an HIV-1 Nef pool, or a CEFX pool was what each control culture received.

The Oncomine TCR Beta short-read assay was applied to DNA of cultured CD4+ T cells. TCRdb re-called the PCR reads through MiXCR, storing one row per CDR3 protein. The sample records 2,000 to 3,000 distinct CDR3 sequences, about 26% being singletons. Treatment reported: roughly 10-day PBMC culture with coronavirus spike peptide pools or control peptides (ViraFEST assay). Researchers collected the unexposed donor's CD4+ T cells before the COVID-19 pandemic (2011-2018). Details on this clonotype: Its target is unknown.

This clonotype was sampled from a human donor in good health. Sample: CD4+ T cells from blood, cultured in vitro.

The CDR3 DNA sequence: TGCGCCAGCAGTGAAAGGAGGACAGGGTGGGAGGAAAAACTGTTTTTT. It is translated as CASSERRTGWEEKLFF. The V call is TRBV10-1, the J call TRBJ1-4; 8 nucleotides line up with TRBD1. From germline, CDR1 is WNHNN and CDR2 SYGVQD (reference sequence). V shed 3 bases and J 8 bases; nucleotides not matched to a gene: 11. The CDR3 length is 16 residues.